One sample yielded the 20 T cell receptor beta chains listed below, sequenced in a study of shared clonotypes between healthy human individuals. Profiling relied on immunoSEQ multiplex PCR, and the TCRdb table lists in-frame clones only, not all of them. This table holds over a million clones, 98% found once. Input material: naive CD4+ T cells sorted from blood. This sample's subset: CD45RA+ positively selected. The origin of the receptors is a man aged 30 to 45 in good health.

The chain employs TRBV11-3 and TRBJ2-1; 7 positions match TRBD2. The CDR3 has 15 residues. V gave up 1 base and J gave up 4 bases; unmatched junction bases: 4. Germline V gene lookup returns CDR1 SGHNT and CDR2 YENEEA. CDR3 residues: CASSLGASGYNEQFF. The DNA for the CDR3 is TGTGCCAGCAGCTTAGGCGCTAGCGGATACAATGAGCAGTTCTTC.

The genes are TRBV10-2 and TRBJ1-2, with 7 bases aligning to TRBD1. This CDR3 region has 13 residues. CDR1 and CDR2 (germline): WSHSY, SAAADI. V lost 5 bases and J lost 7; bases outside the gene matches: 7. In nucleotides, the CDR3 is TGCGCCAGCAGTTGGCAGGGGGTGGGTGGCTACACCTTC. Residues: CASSWQGVGGYTF.

The rearrangement uses TRBV14 and TRBJ2-2, with 7 bases fitting TRBD1. Germline trimming cut 0 bases from V and 1 base from J; bases unmatched to any gene: 8. Germline values: CDR1 SGHDN, CDR2 FVKESK. The CDR3 has 18 residues. DNA of the CDR3: TGTGCCAGCAGCCAAGATTCCGGGACAGCCTTGAACACCGGGGAGCTGTTTTTT. Its protein product is CASSQDSGTALNTGELFF.

Regarding this clone: This same CDR3 is encoded by further DNA sequences in the sample. The J gene is TRBJ1-5, the V gene TRBV5-1; no clear D gene. Germline lookup yields CDR1 SGHRS and CDR2 YFSETQ. V shed 0 bases and J shed 1 base, with 5 bases lying between them. The length of the CDR3 is 14 residues. This CDR3 reads CASSLDPSNQPQHF. The CDR3 DNA follows: TGCGCCAGCAGCTTGGATCCCAGCAATCAGCCCCAGCATTTT.

This sequence joins TRBV7-9 and TRBJ2-1; the match to TRBD2 covers 7 bases. Germline V gene lookup returns CDR1 SEHNR and CDR2 FQNEAQ (reference sequence). V was clipped by 5 bases and J by 0 bases; unmatched bases: 13. The CDR3 extends over 18 amino acids. DNA of the CDR3: TGTGCCAGCAGCCTCCGAGCGGGGACTACCCGCTCCTACAATGAGCAGTTCTTC. Translated, it gives CASSLRAGTTRSYNEQFF.

The chain is built from TRBV28 and TRBJ2-7; tentatively, D is TRBD2 (5 bases). The CDR3 runs to 11 residues. Trimming took 9 bases from V and 7 from J, leaving 13 bases between them. The germline gives CDR1 MDHEN, CDR2 SYDVKM. The CDR3 region is CASATGWEQYF. In DNA, the CDR3 is TGTGCCAGTGCAACGGGATGGGAGCAGTACTTC. The complete variable domain, with remaining parts taken from reference TRBV28 and TRBJ2-7, reads DVKVTQSSRYLVKRTGEKVFLECVQDMDHENMFWYRQDPGLGLRLIYFSYDVKMKEKGDIPEGYSVSREKKERFSLILESASTNQTSMYLCASATGWEQYFGPGTRLTVT.

The V and J genes are TRBV5-6 and TRBJ2-5; 7 positions agree with TRBD2. Germline V gene data show CDR1 as SGHDT and CDR2 as YYEEEE. This CDR3 contains 14 residues. V trimming: 4 bases; J trimming: 4 bases; junction bases outside the gene matches: 7. Here the CDR3 reads CASSGGGFSETQYF. DNA of the CDR3: TGTGCCAGCAGCGGGGGAGGGTTCTCAGAGACCCAGTACTTC.

This clone was found once. The chain is built from TRBV18 and TRBJ2-5, with 8 bases aligning to TRBD1. J was trimmed by 5 bases and V by 3 bases; bases with no gene match: 11. The CDR3 length is 16 residues. Germline V gives CDR1 KGHSH, CDR2 LQKENI. The CDR3 DNA reads as TGTGCCAGCTCACCTACGATAGGACAGGGCCGGGAGACCCAGTACTTC. Its protein is CASSPTIGQGRETQYF.

The chain links TRBV6-5 to TRBJ2-7, with no clear D. CDR1 and CDR2 from the germline V gene are MNHEY and SVGAGI. Between the trimmed V and J ends, which lost 6 bases and 5 bases, there was a span of 14 bases. This CDR3 has 13 amino acids. The CDR3 DNA reads as TGTGCCAGCAGACGCCGTCCGGGCGACGAGCAGTACTTC. Residues: CASRRRPGDEQYF.

The chain joins TRBV5-1 to TRBJ2-5; D may be TRBD1 (6 bases). The CDR3 extends over 14 amino acids. V was pared by 4 bases and J by 4 bases, with 14 bases between. Germline CDR1 is SGHRS and CDR2 is YFSETQ. This chain's CDR3 is CASSRTGRGETQYF. DNA for the CDR3: TGCGCCAGCAGCCGCACAGGGAGAGGAGAGACCCAGTACTTC.

CDR3 amino acids: CAISRDSVAYEQYF. The CDR3 nucleotides read TGTGCCATTTCCCGGGACTCCGTTGCCTACGAGCAGTACTTC. The gene calls are TRBV6-5 and TRBJ2-7, with D perhaps matching TRBD2 (6 bases). The CDR3 is 14 residues long. Germline loops: CDR1 MNHEY, CDR2 SVGAGI. Trimming removed 10 bases at V and 2 bases at J, with 18 bases between.

The chain recombines TRBV6-6 with TRBJ2-2, with no clear D. CDR3 length equals 12 residues. V lost 10 bases, J lost 3 bases, and 9 bases lay in between. Germline CDR1 MNHNY, CDR2 SVGAGI (reference sequence). The CDR3 spells CATFQHTGELFF. As DNA, the CDR3 is TGTGCCACCTTTCAGCACACCGGGGAGCTGTTTTTT.

The J gene is TRBJ2-3, the V gene TRBV5-1, with D hard to call. CDR1 and CDR2 (germline): SGHRS, YFSETQ. There are 18 residues in the CDR3. V was pared by 1 base and J by 1 base, with 19 bases between. The CDR3 nucleotides are TGCGCCAGCAGCTTGCCCACAACGAGTTCCGCTGGCACAGATACGCAGTATTTT. It specifies CASSLPTTSSAGTDTQYF.

This clone was seen once. The chain links TRBV5-1 to TRBJ2-5; D is uncertain. The germline V gene has CDR1 SGHRS and CDR2 YFSETQ. V lost 7 bases and J 2 bases, leaving 24 bases between the germline ends. The CDR3 runs to 17 residues. CDR3 nucleotides: TGCGCCAGCTCCTACTTTGACGAGCCTTGGGGTCAAGAGACCCAGTACTTC. Its translation: CASSYFDEPWGQETQYF.

The chain uses TRBV5-1 and TRBJ1-1; 7 nucleotides agree with TRBD1. CDR1 is SGHRS, CDR2 YFSETQ, per germline. The V segment lost 2 bases and the J segment 8 bases; nucleotides outside the gene matches: 12. This CDR3 is built from 15 residues. The CDR3 is CASSFTGAHDAEAFF. For the CDR3, the DNA is TGCGCCAGCAGCTTCACAGGGGCGCACGACGCAGAAGCTTTCTTT.

The CDR3 DNA reads as TGTGCCAGTAGTATAGTCGACAGGGGGCTCTACGAGCAGTACTTC. Protein sequence: CASSIVDRGLYEQYF. The chain employs TRBV19 and TRBJ2-7, with 10 bases identical to TRBD1. Trimming took 1 base from V and 3 from J; bases not matched to a gene: 3. Germline loops: CDR1 LNHDA, CDR2 SQIVND (reference sequence). The CDR3 totals 15 residues.

The V call is TRBV18, the J call TRBJ2-2, with 9 bases lining up with TRBD2. The CDR3 loop spans 17 amino acids. Trimming cost V 1 base and J 6 bases; bases outside gene matches: 9. Germline V gives CDR1 KGHSH, CDR2 LQKENI. The CDR3 sequence is CASSPRDSGRIAGELFF. CDR3 coding DNA: TGTGCCAGCTCACCACGGGACAGCGGGAGGATCGCCGGGGAGCTGTTTTTT.

The chain recombines TRBV14 with TRBJ2-1; a possible D gene is TRBD1 (5 bases). The CDR3 contains 14 residues. V was trimmed by 4 bases and J by 8 bases, leaving 15 bases between them. From germline, CDR1 is SGHDN and CDR2 FVKESK. The CDR3 region is CASSRLDLGHEQFF. In DNA, the CDR3 is TGTGCCAGCAGCCGGCTTGACTTGGGGCATGAGCAGTTCTTC.

This chain joins TRBV27 and TRBJ2-1; possible D gene TRBD1, 5 bases. V gave up 5 bases and J gave up 6 bases, with 20 bases separating them. Germline V gene lookup returns CDR1 MNHEY and CDR2 SMNVEV (reference sequence). The CDR3 contains 16 residues. The CDR3 loop is CASSLLRRRRGNEQFF. The CDR3 DNA reads as TGTGCCAGCAGTCTCCTTCGACGCCGAAGGGGCAATGAGCAGTTCTTC.

The chain combines TRBV11-2 with TRBJ2-1, with 12 bases that match TRBD2. Germline CDR1 and CDR2: SGHAT and FQNNGV. The ends lost 1 base at V and 4 bases at J; junction bases unmatched: 5. The length of the CDR3 is 17 residues. CDR3 bases: TGTGCCAGCAGCTTAGGACTAGCGGGAGCGGTTTACAATGAGCAGTTCTTC. Translating it yields CASSLGLAGAVYNEQFF.